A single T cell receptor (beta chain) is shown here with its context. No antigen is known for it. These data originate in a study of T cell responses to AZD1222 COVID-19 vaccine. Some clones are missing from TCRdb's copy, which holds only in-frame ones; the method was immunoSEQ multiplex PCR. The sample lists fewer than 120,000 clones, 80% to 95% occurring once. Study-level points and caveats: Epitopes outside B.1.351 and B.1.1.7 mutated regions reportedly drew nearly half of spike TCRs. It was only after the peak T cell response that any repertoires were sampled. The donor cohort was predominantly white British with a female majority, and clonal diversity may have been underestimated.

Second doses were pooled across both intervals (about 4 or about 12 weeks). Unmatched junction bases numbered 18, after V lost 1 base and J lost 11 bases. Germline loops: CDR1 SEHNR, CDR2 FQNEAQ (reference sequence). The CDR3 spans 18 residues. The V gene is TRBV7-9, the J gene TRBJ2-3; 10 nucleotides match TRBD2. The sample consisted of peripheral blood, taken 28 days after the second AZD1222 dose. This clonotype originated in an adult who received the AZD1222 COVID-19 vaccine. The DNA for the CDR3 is TGTGCCAGCAGCTTAGATCCAGTGAGGCCTAGCGGGGGATGGGGGCAGTATTTT. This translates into CASSLDPVRPSGGWGQYF.